These 9 T cell receptor beta chains originate from one sample sequenced in a study of beta chain features in type 1 diabetes. The authors reverse transcribed all of the isolated RNA, so sequencing captured expressed TCRB transcripts. Profiling relied on immunoSEQ multiplex PCR, and the TCRdb table lists in-frame clones only, not all of them. The sample holds approximately 470,000 clones, approximately 28% seen once. The sequencing sample was made of naive CD4+ T cells from blood. The receptors originated from a man aged 18 to 30 in good health.

This chain connects TRBV4-2 to TRBJ1-2; 8 bases fit TRBD1. Unmatched junction bases numbered 7, after V lost 0 bases and J lost 4 bases. Germline V gives CDR1 LGHNA, CDR2 YNFKEQ. The CDR3 covers 16 residues. This chain's CDR3 is CASSQDLTGAFYGYTF. CDR3 DNA: TGTGCCAGCAGCCAAGATTTGACAGGGGCATTCTATGGCTACACCTTC.

For the CDR3, the DNA is TGTGCCAGCAGCCCCGGGACAGGGTTTGGGGAGACCCAGTACTTC. This sequence encodes CASSPGTGFGETQYF. The genes are TRBV4-2 and TRBJ2-5; 9 bases are shared with TRBD1. This CDR3 comprises 15 residues. V was clipped by 4 bases and J by 5 bases; unmatched bases: 8. From germline, CDR1 is LGHNA and CDR2 YNFKEQ.

V is TRBV15 and J is TRBJ2-7; no reliable D call. The V end lost 5 bases, the J end lost 2 bases, and 16 bases lay between the germline ends. CDR3 length: 15 residues. Germline CDR1 reads LNHNV; CDR2 reads YYDKDF (reference sequence). CDR3 in DNA: TGTGCCACCAGCCGCGGCCCAGTCCCCACCTACGAGCAGTACTTC. Its protein is CATSRGPVPTYEQYF.

The chain links TRBV7-2 to TRBJ2-5, with a possible D match to TRBD1 (6 bases). Germline CDR1 reads SGHTA; CDR2 reads FQGNSA. This CDR3 has 14 residues. V lost 2 bases and J 4 bases, leaving 11 bases between the germline ends. The CDR3 protein is CASSLYRAVETQYF. For the CDR3, the DNA is TGTGCCAGCAGCTTATACAGGGCTGTAGAGACCCAGTACTTC.

The sample holds a few counts of this clone. The chain couples TRBV7-3 to TRBJ2-1; D may be TRBD1 (5 bases). Between the trimmed V and J ends, which lost 4 bases and 6 bases, there was a span of 13 bases. The length of the CDR3 is 14 residues. Germline CDR1 SGHTA, CDR2 FQGTGA. This CDR3 reads CASSSSGAINEQFF. The CDR3 DNA sequence: TGTGCCAGCAGCTCCTCTGGGGCCATCAATGAGCAGTTCTTC.

The chain employs TRBV7-2 and TRBJ2-1; TRBD2 matches at 10 bases. Trimming at V came to 5 bases and at J to 6 bases, leaving 7 bases not matched to a gene. CDR3 length: 15 amino acids. CDR1 SGHTA and CDR2 FQGNSA come from the germline V gene. CDR3 bases: TGTGCCAGCAGCCCCAGCGGGAGGGCCCTCAATGAGCAGTTCTTC. It specifies CASSPSGRALNEQFF.

This clone was picked up a small number of times. J is TRBJ2-1 and V is TRBV30, with D tentatively TRBD2 (5 bases). Per germline, CDR1 GTSNPN and CDR2 SVGIG (reference sequence). Trimming took 4 bases from V and 5 from J, leaving 12 bases between them. There are 13 residues in the CDR3. DNA of the CDR3: TGTGCCTGGACCAGGACTGATAACAATGAGCAGTTCTTC. Its translation is CAWTRTDNNEQFF.

The J gene is TRBJ2-3, the V gene TRBV11-3; D not resolved. CDR1 is SGHNT and CDR2 is YENEEA in the germline V gene. The CDR3 is 13 residues long. V was shortened by 5 bases and J by 3 bases, with 9 bases between the two germline ends. The CDR3 region has the DNA TGTGCCAGCAGCCGCTTAGAGACAGATACGCAGTATTTT. Translating gives CASSRLETDTQYF. The full variable domain, rest sourced from reference TRBV11-3 and TRBJ2-3, is EAGVVQSPRYKIIEKKQPVAFWCNPISGHNTLYWYLQNLGQGPELLIRYENEEAVDDSQLPKDRFSAERLKGVDSTLKIQPAELGDSAVYLCASSRLETDTQYFGPGTRLTVL.

The chain carries TRBV7-3 and TRBJ2-3; possibly TRBD2 for D (5 bases). This CDR3 is 14 amino acids long. V was pared by 0 bases and J by 1 base, with 5 bases between. CDR1 SGHTA and CDR2 FQGTGA come from the germline V gene. CDR3 amino acids: CASSLTRGTDTQYF. Written as DNA, the CDR3 is TGTGCCAGCAGCTTAACGAGGGGCACAGATACGCAGTATTTT.